This T cell receptor beta chain was retrieved from a study of blood T cell repertoires in COVID-19. The participants were between about 18 and 89 years old and came from about two dozen US areas. Assignment of participants to cohorts was predicated upon participant-reported clinical history. Among Cohort 3 donors, those recovered had two negative PCRs, clearance, or symptom resolution. CDR1 is LGHDT and CDR2 is YNNKEL in the germline V gene (reference sequence). This CDR3 has 17 residues. The ends lost 4 bases at V and 8 bases at J; junction bases unmatched: 19. Authors' data handling: Reference gene primer amplification gave estimated nucleated cell counts. Produced via immunoSEQ multiplex PCR; TCRdb's table is partial and in-frame only. That table supplies the V and J calls and clone size; D and trimming were determined from the DNA. The sample holds 240,000 or so clones; around 89% are singletons and the top ten take roughly 10%.

The chain carries TRBV3-1 (or the pseudogene TRBV3-2) and TRBJ1-2; 7 bases line up with TRBD1. Sequenced sample: PBMCs or T cells enriched from blood (not recorded which). The TCR sequence derives from a middle-aged man who had recovered from COVID-19. CDR3 loop: CASSPRTWTGLVVGYTF. CDR3 DNA: TGTGCCAGCAGCCCCCGCACCTGGACAGGCCTCGTTGTGGGCTACACCTTC.